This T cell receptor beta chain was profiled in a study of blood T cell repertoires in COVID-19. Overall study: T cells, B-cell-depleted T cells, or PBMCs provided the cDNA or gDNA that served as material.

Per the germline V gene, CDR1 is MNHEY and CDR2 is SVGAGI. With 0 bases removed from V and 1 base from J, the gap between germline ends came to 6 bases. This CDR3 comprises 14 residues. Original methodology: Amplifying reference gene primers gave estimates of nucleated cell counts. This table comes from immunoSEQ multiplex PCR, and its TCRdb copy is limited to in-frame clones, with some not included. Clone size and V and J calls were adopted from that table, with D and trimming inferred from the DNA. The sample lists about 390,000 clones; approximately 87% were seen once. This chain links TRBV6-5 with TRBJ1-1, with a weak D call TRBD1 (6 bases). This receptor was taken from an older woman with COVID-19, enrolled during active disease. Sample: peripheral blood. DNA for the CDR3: TGTGCCAGCAGTTACTCGGACAGGAACACTGAAGCTTTCTTT. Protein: CASSYSDRNTEAFF.